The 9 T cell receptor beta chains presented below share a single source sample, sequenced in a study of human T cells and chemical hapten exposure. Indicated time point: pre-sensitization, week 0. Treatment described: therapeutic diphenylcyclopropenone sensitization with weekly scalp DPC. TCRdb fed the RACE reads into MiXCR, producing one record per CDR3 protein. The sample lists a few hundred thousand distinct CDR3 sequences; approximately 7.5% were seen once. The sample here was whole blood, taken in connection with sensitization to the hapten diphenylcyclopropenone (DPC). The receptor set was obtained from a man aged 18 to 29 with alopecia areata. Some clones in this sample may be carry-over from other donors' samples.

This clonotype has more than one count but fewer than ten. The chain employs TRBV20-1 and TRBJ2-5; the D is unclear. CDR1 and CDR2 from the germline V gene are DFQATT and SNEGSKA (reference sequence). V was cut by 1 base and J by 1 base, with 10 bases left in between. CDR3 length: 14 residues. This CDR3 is CSARVLSIQETQYF. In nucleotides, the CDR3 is TGCAGTGCTAGAGTCTTGTCTATCCAAGAGACCCAGTACTTC.

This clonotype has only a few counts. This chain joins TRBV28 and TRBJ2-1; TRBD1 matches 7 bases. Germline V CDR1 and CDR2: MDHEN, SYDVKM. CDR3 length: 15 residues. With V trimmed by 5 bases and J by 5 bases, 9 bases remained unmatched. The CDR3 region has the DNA TGTGCCAGCAGTCTACCCCGGGACAGAGACAATGAGCAGTTCTTC. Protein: CASSLPRDRDNEQFF.

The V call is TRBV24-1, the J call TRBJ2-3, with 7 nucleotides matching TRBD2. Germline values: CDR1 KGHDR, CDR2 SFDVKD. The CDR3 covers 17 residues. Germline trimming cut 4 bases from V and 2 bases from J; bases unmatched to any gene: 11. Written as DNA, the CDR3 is TGTGCCACCAGTGAAGCCTCCTGGGGGGGTACCACAGATACGCAGTATTTT. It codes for CATSEASWGGTTDTQYF.

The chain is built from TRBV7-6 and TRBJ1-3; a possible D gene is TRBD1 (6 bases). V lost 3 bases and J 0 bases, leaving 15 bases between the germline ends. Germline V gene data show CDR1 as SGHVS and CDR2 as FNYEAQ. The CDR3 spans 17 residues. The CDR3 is CASSLLRDTSSGNTIYF. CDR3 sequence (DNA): TGTGCCAGCAGCTTGCTCCGGGACACCAGCTCTGGAAACACCATATATTTT.

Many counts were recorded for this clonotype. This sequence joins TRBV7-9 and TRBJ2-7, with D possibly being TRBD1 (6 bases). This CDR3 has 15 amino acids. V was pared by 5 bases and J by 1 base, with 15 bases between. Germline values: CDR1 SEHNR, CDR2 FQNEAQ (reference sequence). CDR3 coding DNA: TGTGCCAGCAGCGCCCTTATCGGACAGTCCTACGAGCAGTACTTC. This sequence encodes CASSALIGQSYEQYF. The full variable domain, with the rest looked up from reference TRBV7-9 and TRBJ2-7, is DTGVSQNPRHKITKRGQNVTFRCDPISEHNRLYWYRQTLGQGPEFLTYFQNEAQLEKSRLLSDRFSAERPKGSFSTLEIQRTEQGDSAMYLCASSALIGQSYEQYFGPGTRLTVT.

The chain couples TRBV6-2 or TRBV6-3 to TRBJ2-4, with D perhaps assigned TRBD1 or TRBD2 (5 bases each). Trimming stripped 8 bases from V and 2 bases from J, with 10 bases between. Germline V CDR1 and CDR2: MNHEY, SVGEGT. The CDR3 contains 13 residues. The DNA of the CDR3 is TGTGCCAGCGGGACGGAAACCAAAAACATTCAGTACTTC. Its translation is CASGTETKNIQYF.

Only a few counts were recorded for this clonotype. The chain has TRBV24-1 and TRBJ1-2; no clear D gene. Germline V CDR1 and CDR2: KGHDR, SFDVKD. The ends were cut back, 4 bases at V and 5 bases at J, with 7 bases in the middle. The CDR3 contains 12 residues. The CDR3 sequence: CATSEFGYGYTF. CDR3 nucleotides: TGTGCCACCAGTGAATTTGGATATGGCTACACCTTC.

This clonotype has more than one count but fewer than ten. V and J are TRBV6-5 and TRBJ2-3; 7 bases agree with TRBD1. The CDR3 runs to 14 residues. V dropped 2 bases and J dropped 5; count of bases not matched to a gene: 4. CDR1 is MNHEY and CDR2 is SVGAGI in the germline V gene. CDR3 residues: CASSYGQVGDTQYF. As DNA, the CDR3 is TGTGCCAGCAGTTACGGACAGGTGGGAGATACGCAGTATTTT.

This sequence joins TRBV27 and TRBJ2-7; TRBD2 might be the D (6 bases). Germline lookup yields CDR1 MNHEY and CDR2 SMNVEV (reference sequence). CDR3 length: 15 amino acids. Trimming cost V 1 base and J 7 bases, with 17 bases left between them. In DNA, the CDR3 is TGTGCCAGCAGTTTATATGGGACTCTCATACGGGAGCAGTACTTC. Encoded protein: CASSLYGTLIREQYF.